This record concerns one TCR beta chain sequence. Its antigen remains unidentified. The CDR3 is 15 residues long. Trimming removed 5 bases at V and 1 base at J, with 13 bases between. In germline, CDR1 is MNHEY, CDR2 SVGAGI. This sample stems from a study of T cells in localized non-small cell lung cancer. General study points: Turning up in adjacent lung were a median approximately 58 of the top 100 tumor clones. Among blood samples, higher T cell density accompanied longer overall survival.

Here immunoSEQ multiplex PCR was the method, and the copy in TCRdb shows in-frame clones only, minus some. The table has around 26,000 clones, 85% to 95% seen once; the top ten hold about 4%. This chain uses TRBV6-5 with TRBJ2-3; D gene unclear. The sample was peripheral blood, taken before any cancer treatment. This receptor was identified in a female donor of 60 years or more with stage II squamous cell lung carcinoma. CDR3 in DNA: TGTGCCAGCAGTCTACAAGGCCGCGGCACAGATACGCAGTATTTT. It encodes CASSLQGRGTDTQYF.